This T cell receptor beta chain was observed in a study of T-cell reconstitution after alpha-beta-depleted transplantation in children. V lost 5 bases, J lost 4 bases, and 14 bases lay in between. Germline CDR1 LGHNA, CDR2 YSLEER. This CDR3 is built from 14 residues. Only a few counts were recorded for this clonotype. The TCRbeta library was prepared with unique molecular identifiers. TCRdb re-analysed the PCR reads in MiXCR, keeping a single row per CDR3 protein. Found here are around 410,000 distinct CDR3 sequences, approximately 10% of them singletons; the top ten hold roughly 5%. The chain is built from TRBV4-3 and TRBJ1-2, with D tentatively TRBD1 (5 bases). The clonotype originates from a human donor who donated a stem cell graft to a child with acute myeloid leukemia. This specimen consisted of PBMCs from the stem cell graft donor, obtained from the stem cell graft. The CDR3 DNA follows: TGCGCCAGCAGCTCAGGGACCAGTCCCTATGGCTACACCTTC. Residues: CASSSGTSPYGYTF.